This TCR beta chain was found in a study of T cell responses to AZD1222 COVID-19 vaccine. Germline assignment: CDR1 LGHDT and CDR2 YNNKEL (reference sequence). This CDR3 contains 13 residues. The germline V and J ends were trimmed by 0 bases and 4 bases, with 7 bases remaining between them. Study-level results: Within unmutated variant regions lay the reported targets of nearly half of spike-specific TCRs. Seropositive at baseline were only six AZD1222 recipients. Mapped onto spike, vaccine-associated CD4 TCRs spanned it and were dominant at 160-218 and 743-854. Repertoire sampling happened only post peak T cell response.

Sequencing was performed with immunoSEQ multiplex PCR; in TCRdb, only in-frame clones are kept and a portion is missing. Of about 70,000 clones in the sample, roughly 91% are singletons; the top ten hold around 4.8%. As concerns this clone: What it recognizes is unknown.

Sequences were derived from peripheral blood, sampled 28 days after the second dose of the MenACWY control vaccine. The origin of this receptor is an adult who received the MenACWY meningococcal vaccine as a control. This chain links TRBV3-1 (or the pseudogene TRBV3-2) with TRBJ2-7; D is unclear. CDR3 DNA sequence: TGTGCCAGCAGCCAAGATATTTCTTACGAGCAGTACTTC. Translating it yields CASSQDISYEQYF.